This is a list of T cell receptor beta chains from one sample in a study of blood T cell repertoires in COVID-19. Only in-frame clones appear in the TCRdb table, and some are missing; sequencing was by immunoSEQ multiplex PCR. The table has 350,000 to 400,000 clones, approximately 87% seen once; the top ten hold roughly 2%. The sequenced material came from PBMCs or T cells enriched from blood (not recorded which). The receptors shown here come from a man aged 35-49 years in a cohort exposed to, infected with or recovered from COVID-19 (not recorded which). The CDR3 runs from the conserved cysteine through the conserved F or W. A D gene is named only where the DNA matches it firmly. Some rows mark clone size as missing; the rest say once, few, many or name a class of expanded clone.

TRBD2,NA,TRBV19,TRBJ2-7,CASSPRDYGYEQYF,TGTGCCAGTAGTCCCCGGGACTATGGCTACGAGCAGTACTTC
NA,NA,TRBV10-3,TRBJ2-7,CAISANPGGQYF,TGTGCCATCAGTGCCAACCCCGGTGGGCAGTACTTC
NA,NA,TRBV5-1,TRBJ2-2,CASTTTGEPGELFF,TGCGCCAGCACTACCACCGGGGAGCCCGGGGAGCTGTTTTTT
TRBD2,NA,TRBV5-4,TRBJ2-3,CATRLGAGRTDTQYF,TGTGCCACCCGACTAGGAGCGGGGCGCACAGATACGCAGTATTTT
NA,NA,TRBV2,TRBJ2-7,CASSALQGPQGEQYF,TGTGCCAGCAGCGCCTTGCAAGGTCCCCAGGGCGAGCAGTACTTC
TRBD1,NA,TRBV5-4,TRBJ2-3,CASSFEQGPVTQYF,TGTGCCAGCAGCTTCGAACAGGGGCCCGTCACGCAGTATTTT
TRBD1,few,TRBV12-3/TRBV12-4,TRBJ1-5,CASLAGGGQPQHF,TGTGCCAGCCTCGCAGGGGGCGGTCAGCCCCAGCATTTT
TRBD1,NA,TRBV9,TRBJ1-5,CASSFTGTVNQPQHF,TGTGCCAGCAGCTTTACCGGGACAGTAAATCAGCCCCAGCATTTT
NA,once,TRBV2,TRBJ1-5,CASRTLRGSQPQHF,TGTGCCAGCAGGACCTTAAGAGGCAGTCAGCCCCAGCATTTT
TRBD1,NA,TRBV23-1,TRBJ1-1,CASSLNSQGKRSTEAFF,TGCGCCAGCAGTCTCAATTCACAGGGGAAAAGGAGCACTGAAGCTTTCTTT
TRBD2,NA,TRBV18,TRBJ2-1,CASSAALAGALYNEQFF,TGTGCCAGCTCAGCCGCACTAGCGGGAGCTCTCTACAATGAGCAGTTCTTC
TRBD1,NA,TRBV11-2,TRBJ1-4,CASSGTGTGGEKLFF,TGTGCCAGCAGCGGTACCGGGACAGGGGGCGAAAAACTGTTTTTT
TRBD2,NA,TRBV19,TRBJ2-6,CASSTRLAGLSGANVLTF,TGTGCCAGTAGTACTCGACTAGCGGGGCTCTCTGGGGCCAACGTCCTGACTTTC
TRBD1,NA,TRBV30,TRBJ1-1,CAWSTSGGFEAFF,TGTGCCTGGAGTACCTCAGGGGGCTTTGAAGCTTTCTTT
NA,NA,TRBV30,TRBJ1-6,CAWSTPGQRNSPLHF,TGTGCCTGGAGTACTCCCGGACAGCGTAATTCACCCCTCCACTTT
TRBD1,NA,TRBV28,TRBJ1-3,CASRMTGGNSGNTIYF,TGTGCCAGCAGGATGACAGGGGGAAACTCTGGAAACACCATATATTTT
NA,NA,TRBV27,TRBJ1-6,CASSLFGTRNSPLHF,TGTGCCAGCAGTTTATTTGGGACAAGAAATTCACCCCTCCACTTT
NA,NA,TRBV19,TRBJ2-5,CASSVRVLETQYF,TGTGCCAGTAGCGTTCGGGTTTTGGAGACCCAGTACTTC
TRBD1,NA,TRBV7-8,TRBJ1-2,CASSLGSGGYGYTF,TGTGCCAGCAGCTTAGGGTCAGGGGGGTATGGCTACACCTTC
NA,NA,TRBV6-5,TRBJ2-1,CASKGEPSSYNEQFF,TGTGCCAGCAAGGGGGAACCCAGCTCCTACAATGAGCAGTTCTTC
NA,NA,TRBV30,TRBJ2-5,CAWRVRGGRETQYF,TGTGCCTGGAGGGTTAGGGGCGGCAGGGAGACCCAGTACTTC
NA,NA,TRBV5-1,TRBJ1-4,CASSPTASTNEKLFF,TGCGCCAGCAGCCCGACAGCTTCAACTAATGAAAAACTGTTTTTT
NA,once,TRBV27,TRBJ2-7,CASSETGISYEQYF,TGTGCCAGCAGTGAAACAGGGATAAGTTACGAGCAGTACTTC
NA,NA,TRBV18,TRBJ2-7,CASSPSLEQYF,TGTGCCAGCTCACCATCTCTGGAGCAGTACTTC
NA,NA,TRBV5-8,TRBJ1-2,CASSLAGDTHGYGYTF,TGTGCCAGCAGCTTGGCTGGGGACACCCATGGCTATGGCTACACCTTC
NA,NA,TRBV5-4,TRBJ1-2,CASSLAVTVYYGYTF,TGTGCCAGCAGCTTGGCCGTGACAGTTTACTATGGCTACACCTTC
TRBD1,NA,TRBV18,TRBJ1-2,CASSTGEDYGYTF,TGTGCCAGCTCAACAGGGGAAGACTATGGCTACACCTTC
TRBD2,NA,TRBV10-1,TRBJ2-3,CASSRAGSTDTQYF,TGCGCCAGCAGTCGAGCGGGAAGCACAGATACGCAGTATTTT
NA,NA,TRBV7-2,TRBJ2-4,CASSPAIAKNIQYF,TGTGCCAGCAGTCCAGCGATAGCCAAAAACATTCAGTACTTC
TRBD2,NA,TRBV4-2,TRBJ2-7,CASSQVPGLGAYEQYF,TGTGCCAGCAGCCAAGTCCCGGGACTAGGGGCCTACGAGCAGTACTTC
TRBD1,NA,TRBV7-8,TRBJ2-3,CASSLDPGQGTDTQYF,TGTGCCAGCAGCCTAGACCCGGGACAGGGTACAGATACGCAGTATTTT
TRBD2,NA,TRBV10-3,TRBJ2-1,CAISRTSGASSYNEQFF,TGTGCCATCAGTCGGACTAGCGGAGCTAGCTCCTACAATGAGCAGTTCTTC
TRBD1,NA,TRBV2,TRBJ1-1,CASSLEKEGATMNTEAFF,TGTGCCAGCAGCTTAGAGAAAGAGGGGGCTACTATGAACACTGAAGCTTTCTTT
TRBD1,NA,TRBV19,TRBJ1-2,CASSHNRGDGYTF,TGTGCCAGTAGTCATAACAGGGGCGATGGCTACACCTTC
NA,NA,TRBV30,TRBJ2-7,CAWTLGRGISYEQYF,TGTGCCTGGACCCTTGGGCGGGGAATCTCCTACGAGCAGTACTTC
TRBD2,NA,TRBV5-1,TRBJ2-5,CASSFRTSGSGLTQYF,TGCGCCAGCAGCTTCCGGACTAGCGGGAGTGGGTTGACCCAGTACTTC
TRBD2,NA,TRBV7-6,TRBJ2-7,CASSLDGASGRYEQYF,TGTGCCAGCAGCTTAGATGGGGCTAGCGGGAGATACGAGCAGTACTTC
TRBD1,NA,TRBV28,TRBJ2-3,CASSSAGGGTDTQYF,TGTGCCAGCAGTTCGGCAGGGGGCGGCACAGATACGCAGTATTTT
NA,NA,TRBV10-1,TRBJ1-2,CASSQGNYGYTF,TGCGCCAGCAGTCAGGGCAACTATGGCTACACCTTC
NA,NA,TRBV9,TRBJ1-2,CASSVAGLYGYTF,TGTGCCAGCAGCGTAGCAGGGCTCTATGGCTACACCTTC
TRBD1,NA,TRBV28,TRBJ1-3,CASKTGAGNTIYF,TGTGCCAGCAAGACAGGGGCCGGAAACACCATATATTTT
NA,few,TRBV2,TRBJ1-1,CASREHSGNTEAFF,TGTGCCAGCAGAGAACACTCAGGTAACACTGAAGCTTTCTTT
NA,NA,TRBV30,TRBJ1-4,CAWSVGGVSAVF,TGTGCCTGGAGTGTAGGCGGAGTGAGTGCGGTTTTT
NA,NA,TRBV2,TRBJ1-5,CASSEGGQGNQPQHF,TGTGCCAGCAGTGAGGGGGGGCAGGGGAATCAGCCCCAGCATTTT
TRBD2,NA,TRBV19,TRBJ2-4,CASSIVTGGLLNIQYF,TGTGCCAGTAGTATCGTCACGGGAGGGCTCCTAAACATTCAGTACTTC
NA,NA,TRBV19,TRBJ1-6,CASRGRIINSPLHF,TGTGCCAGCCGGGGTAGGATTATAAATTCACCCCTCCACTTT
TRBD1,NA,TRBV19,TRBJ2-3,CASSPDRGSTDTQYF,TGTGCCAGTAGTCCGGACAGGGGTAGCACAGATACGCAGTATTTT
TRBD1,NA,TRBV18,TRBJ2-3,CASSPVQTGGSYTQYF,TGTGCCAGCTCACCAGTTCAGACAGGGGGCTCTTATACGCAGTATTTT
TRBD2,NA,TRBV7-9,TRBJ2-3,CASSLGSGTSTDTQYF,TGTGCCAGCAGCTTAGGAAGCGGGACGAGCACAGATACGCAGTATTTT
TRBD1,NA,TRBV5-1,TRBJ1-5,CASLDRGNQPQHF,TGCGCCAGCCTAGACAGGGGCAATCAGCCCCAGCATTTT
NA,NA,TRBV28,TRBJ2-7,CASSSPGEPPYEQYF,TGTGCCAGCAGTTCTCCCGGGGAGCCCCCCTACGAGCAGTACTTC